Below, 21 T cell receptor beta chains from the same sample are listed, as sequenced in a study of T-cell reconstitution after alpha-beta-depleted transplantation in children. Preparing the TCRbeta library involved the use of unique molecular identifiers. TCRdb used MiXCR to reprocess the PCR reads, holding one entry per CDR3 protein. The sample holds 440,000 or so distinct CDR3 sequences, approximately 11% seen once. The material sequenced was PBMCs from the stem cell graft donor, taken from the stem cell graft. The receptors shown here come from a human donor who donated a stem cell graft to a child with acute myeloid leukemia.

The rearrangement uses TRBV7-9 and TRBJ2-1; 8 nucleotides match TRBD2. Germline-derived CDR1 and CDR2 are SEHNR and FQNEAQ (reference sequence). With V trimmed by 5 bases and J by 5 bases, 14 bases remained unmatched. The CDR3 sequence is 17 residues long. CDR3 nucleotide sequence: TGTGCCAGCAGCCCCCATTTTCGGGGGGGCCGAGACAATGAGCAGTTCTTC. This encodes CASSPHFRGGRDNEQFF.

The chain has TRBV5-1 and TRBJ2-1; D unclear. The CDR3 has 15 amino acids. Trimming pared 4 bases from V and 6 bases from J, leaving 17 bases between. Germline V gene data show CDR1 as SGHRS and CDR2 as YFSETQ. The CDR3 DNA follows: TGCGCCAGCAGCCCTACAGTGGGGAATAGCAATGAGCAGTTCTTC. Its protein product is CASSPTVGNSNEQFF.

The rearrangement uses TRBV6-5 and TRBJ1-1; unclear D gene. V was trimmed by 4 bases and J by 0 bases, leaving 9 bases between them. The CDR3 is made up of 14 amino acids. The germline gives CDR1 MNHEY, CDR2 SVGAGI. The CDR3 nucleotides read TGTGCCAGCAGTTTCGTAGGGTTGAACACTGAAGCTTTCTTT. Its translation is CASSFVGLNTEAFF.

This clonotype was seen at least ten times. This CDR3 is CASSEQGIYNEQFF. CDR3 nucleotides: TGTGCCAGCAGTGAACAGGGGATTTACAATGAGCAGTTCTTC. The V gene is TRBV25-1, the J gene TRBJ2-1; D is perhaps TRBD1 (6 bases). The CDR3 length is 14 residues. Germline CDR1 is MGHDK and CDR2 is SYGVNS. V was trimmed by 2 bases and J by 4 bases, leaving 9 bases between them.

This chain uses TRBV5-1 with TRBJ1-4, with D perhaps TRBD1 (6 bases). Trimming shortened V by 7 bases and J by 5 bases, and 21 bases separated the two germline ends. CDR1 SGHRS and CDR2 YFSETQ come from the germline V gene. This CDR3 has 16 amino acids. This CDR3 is CASALTPGQINEKLFF. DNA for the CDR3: TGCGCCAGCGCCCTCACCCCGGGACAAATAAATGAAAAACTGTTTTTT.

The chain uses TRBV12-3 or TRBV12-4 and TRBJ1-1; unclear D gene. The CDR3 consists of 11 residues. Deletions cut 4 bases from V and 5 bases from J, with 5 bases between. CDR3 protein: CASSSWTEAFF. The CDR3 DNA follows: TGTGCCAGCAGTTCGTGGACTGAAGCTTTCTTT.

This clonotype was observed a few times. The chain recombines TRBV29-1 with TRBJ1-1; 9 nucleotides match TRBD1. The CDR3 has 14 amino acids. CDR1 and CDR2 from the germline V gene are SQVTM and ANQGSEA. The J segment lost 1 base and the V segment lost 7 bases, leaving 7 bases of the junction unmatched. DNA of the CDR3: TGCAGCGCTCCCACGGGACAGGGGAACACTGAAGCTTTCTTT. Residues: CSAPTGQGNTEAFF.

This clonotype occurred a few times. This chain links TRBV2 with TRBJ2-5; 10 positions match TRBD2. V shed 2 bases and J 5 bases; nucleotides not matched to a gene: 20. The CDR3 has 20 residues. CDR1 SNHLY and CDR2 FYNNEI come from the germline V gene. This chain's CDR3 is CASSESHPFGLAESGETQYF. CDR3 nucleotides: TGTGCCAGCAGTGAATCCCACCCCTTTGGACTAGCGGAATCAGGGGAGACCCAGTACTTC.

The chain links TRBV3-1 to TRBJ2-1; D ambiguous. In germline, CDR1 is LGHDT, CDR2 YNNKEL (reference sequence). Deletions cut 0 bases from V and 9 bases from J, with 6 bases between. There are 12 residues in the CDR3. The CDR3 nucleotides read TGTGCCAGCAGCCAAGACGTTCGTGAGCAGTTCTTC. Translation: CASSQDVREQFF.

The CDR3 DNA reads as TGTGCCAGCAACGGAGCCCGGGGGCAATACAATGAGCAGTTCTTC. Amino acid sequence: CASNGARGQYNEQFF. The J gene is TRBJ2-1, the V gene TRBV2; D is perhaps TRBD1 or TRBD2 (6 bases each). Trimming removed 7 bases from V and 4 bases from J, with 17 bases in between. CDR1 is SNHLY and CDR2 is FYNNEI in the germline V gene. The CDR3 covers 15 residues.

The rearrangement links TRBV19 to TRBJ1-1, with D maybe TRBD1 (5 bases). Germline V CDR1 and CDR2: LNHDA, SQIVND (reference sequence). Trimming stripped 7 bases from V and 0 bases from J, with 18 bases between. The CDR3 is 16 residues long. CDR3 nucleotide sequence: TGTGCCAGTACAAACACAGGAACCGTAATGAACACTGAAGCTTTCTTT. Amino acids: CASTNTGTVMNTEAFF.

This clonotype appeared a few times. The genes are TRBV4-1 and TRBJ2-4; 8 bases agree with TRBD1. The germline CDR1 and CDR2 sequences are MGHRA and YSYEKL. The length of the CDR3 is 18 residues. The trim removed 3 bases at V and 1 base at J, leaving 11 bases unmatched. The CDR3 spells CASSQRDQGALAKNIQYF. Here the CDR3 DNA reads TGCGCCAGCAGCCAGAGGGATCAGGGGGCGCTGGCCAAAAACATTCAGTACTTC.

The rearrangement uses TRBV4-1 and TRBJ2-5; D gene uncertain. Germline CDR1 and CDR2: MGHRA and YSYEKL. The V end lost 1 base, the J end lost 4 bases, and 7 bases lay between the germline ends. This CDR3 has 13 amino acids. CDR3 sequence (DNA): TGCGCCAGCAGCCAAGTGGGTCGAGAGACCCAGTACTTC. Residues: CASSQVGRETQYF.

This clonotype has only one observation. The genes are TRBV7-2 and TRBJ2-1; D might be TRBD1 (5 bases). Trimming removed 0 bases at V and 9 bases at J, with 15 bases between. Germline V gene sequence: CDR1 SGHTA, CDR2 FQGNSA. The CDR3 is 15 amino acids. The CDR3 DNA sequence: TGTGCCAGCAGCTTAGCGCTAGGGCAGGGCGGTGAGCAGTTCTTC. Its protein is CASSLALGQGGEQFF.

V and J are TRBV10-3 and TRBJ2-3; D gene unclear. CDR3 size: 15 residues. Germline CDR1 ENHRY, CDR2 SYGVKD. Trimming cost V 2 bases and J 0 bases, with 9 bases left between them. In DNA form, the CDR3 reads TGTGCCATCAGTGAGAGTCCGTCGAGCACAGATACGCAGTATTTT. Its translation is CAISESPSSTDTQYF.

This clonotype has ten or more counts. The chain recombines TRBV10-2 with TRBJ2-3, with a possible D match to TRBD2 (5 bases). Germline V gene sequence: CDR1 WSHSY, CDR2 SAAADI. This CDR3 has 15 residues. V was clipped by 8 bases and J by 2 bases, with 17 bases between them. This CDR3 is CASAIQAASTDTQYF. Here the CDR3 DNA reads TGCGCCAGCGCCATCCAAGCGGCTTCCACAGATACGCAGTATTTT.

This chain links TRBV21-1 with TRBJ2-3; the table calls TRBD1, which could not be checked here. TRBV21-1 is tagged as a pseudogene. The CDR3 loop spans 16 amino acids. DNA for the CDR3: TGTGCCAGCAGCAAACCATCCGGGGCTAGCACAGATACGCAGTATTTT. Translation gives CASSKPSGASTDTQYF.

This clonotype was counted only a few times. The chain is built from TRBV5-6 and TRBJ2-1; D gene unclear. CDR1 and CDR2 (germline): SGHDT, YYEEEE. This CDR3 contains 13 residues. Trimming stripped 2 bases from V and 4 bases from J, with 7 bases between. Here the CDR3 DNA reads TGTGCCAGCAGCTTTCGCAGGTACAATGAGCAGTTCTTC. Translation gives CASSFRRYNEQFF.

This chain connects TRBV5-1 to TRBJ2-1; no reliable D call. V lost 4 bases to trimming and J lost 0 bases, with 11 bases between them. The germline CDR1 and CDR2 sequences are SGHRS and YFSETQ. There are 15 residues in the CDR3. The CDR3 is CASSAVLSSYNEQFF. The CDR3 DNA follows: TGCGCCAGCAGCGCCGTTCTTAGCTCCTACAATGAGCAGTTCTTC.

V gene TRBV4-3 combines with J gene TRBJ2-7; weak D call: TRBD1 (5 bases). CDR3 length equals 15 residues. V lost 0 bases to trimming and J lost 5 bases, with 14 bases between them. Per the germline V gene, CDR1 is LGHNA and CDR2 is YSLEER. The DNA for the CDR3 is TGCGCCAGCAGCCAAGAGGGCAGGGCTTGGGACGAGCAGTACTTC. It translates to CASSQEGRAWDEQYF.

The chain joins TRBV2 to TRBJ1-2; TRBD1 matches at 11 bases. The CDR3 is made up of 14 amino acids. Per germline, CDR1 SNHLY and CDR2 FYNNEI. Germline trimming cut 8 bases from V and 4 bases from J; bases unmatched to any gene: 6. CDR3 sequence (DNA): TGTGCCAGCCTGGATGGACAGGGGGCCTATGGCTACACCTTC. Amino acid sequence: CASLDGQGAYGYTF.